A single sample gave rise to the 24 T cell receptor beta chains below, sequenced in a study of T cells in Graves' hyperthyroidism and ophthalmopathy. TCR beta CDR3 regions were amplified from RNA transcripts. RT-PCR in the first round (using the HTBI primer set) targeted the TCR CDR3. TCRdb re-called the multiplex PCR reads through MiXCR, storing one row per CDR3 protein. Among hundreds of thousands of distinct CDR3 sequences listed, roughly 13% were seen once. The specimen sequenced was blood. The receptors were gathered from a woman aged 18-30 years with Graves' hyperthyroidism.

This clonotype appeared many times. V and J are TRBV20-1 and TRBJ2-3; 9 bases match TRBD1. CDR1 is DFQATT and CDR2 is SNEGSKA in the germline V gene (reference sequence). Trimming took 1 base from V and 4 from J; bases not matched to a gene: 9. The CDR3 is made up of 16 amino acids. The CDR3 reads CSARAGTGRGSDTQYF. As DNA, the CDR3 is TGCAGTGCTAGAGCTGGGACAGGGAGGGGGTCAGATACGCAGTATTTT.

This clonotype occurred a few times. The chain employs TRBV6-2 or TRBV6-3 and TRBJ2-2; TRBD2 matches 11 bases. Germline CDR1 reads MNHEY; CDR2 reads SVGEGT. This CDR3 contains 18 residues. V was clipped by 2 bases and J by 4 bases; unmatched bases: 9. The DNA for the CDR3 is TGTGCCAGCAGTTACAGAGTAGCGGGAGGGCCAGGCACCGGGGAGCTGTTTTTT. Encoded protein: CASSYRVAGGPGTGELFF.

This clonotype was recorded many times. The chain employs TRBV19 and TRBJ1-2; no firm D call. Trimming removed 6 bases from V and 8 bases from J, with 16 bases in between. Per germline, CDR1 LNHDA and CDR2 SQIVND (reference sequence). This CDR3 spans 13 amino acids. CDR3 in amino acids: CASRKDLYGGYTF. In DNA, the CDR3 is TGTGCCAGTAGAAAGGACCTGTACGGAGGCTACACCTTC.

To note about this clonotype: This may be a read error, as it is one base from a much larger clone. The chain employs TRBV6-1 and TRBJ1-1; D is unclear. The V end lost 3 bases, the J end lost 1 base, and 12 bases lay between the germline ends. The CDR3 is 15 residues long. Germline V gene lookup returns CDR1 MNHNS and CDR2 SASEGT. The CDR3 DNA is TGTGCCAGCAGTGACACTGGACGTAGGAACACTGAAGCTTTCTTT. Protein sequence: CASSDTGRRNTEAFF.

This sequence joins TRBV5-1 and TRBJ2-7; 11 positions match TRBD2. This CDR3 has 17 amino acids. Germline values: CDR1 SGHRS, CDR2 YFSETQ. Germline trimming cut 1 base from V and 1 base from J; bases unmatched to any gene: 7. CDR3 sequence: CASSLMGLAEPSYEQYF. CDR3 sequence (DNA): TGCGCCAGCAGCTTGATGGGACTAGCGGAACCTTCCTACGAGCAGTACTTC.

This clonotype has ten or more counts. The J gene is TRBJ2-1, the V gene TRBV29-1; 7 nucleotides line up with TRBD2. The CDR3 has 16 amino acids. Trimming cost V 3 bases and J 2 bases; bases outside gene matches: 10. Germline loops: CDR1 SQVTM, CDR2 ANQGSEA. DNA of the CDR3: TGCAGCGTTGACCGTCAAGGTGGGGGGGCCTACAATGAGCAGTTCTTC. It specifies CSVDRQGGGAYNEQFF.

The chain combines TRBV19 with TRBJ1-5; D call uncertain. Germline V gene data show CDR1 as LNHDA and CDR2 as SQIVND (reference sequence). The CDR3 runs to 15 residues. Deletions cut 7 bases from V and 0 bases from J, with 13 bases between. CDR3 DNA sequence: TGTGCCAGTATGCCCAACGGATATAGCAATCAGCCCCAGCATTTT. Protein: CASMPNGYSNQPQHF.

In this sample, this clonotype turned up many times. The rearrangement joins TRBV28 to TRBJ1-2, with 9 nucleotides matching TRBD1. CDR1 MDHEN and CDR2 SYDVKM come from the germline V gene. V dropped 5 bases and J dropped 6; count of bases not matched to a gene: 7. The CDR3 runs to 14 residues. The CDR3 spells CASSPHGTGNGYTF. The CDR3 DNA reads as TGTGCCAGCAGTCCCCACGGGACAGGGAATGGCTACACCTTC.

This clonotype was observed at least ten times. This chain's CDR3 is CASSYVEGNTEAFF. In DNA form, the CDR3 reads TGTGCCAGCAGTTACGTAGAAGGGAACACTGAAGCTTTCTTT. The chain carries TRBV6-2 or TRBV6-3 and TRBJ1-1; D unclear. The CDR3 is 14 amino acids. Looked up from germline, CDR1 is MNHEY and CDR2 is SVGEGT. The V gene lost 2 bases and the J gene lost 1 base, with 8 bases spanning the gap.

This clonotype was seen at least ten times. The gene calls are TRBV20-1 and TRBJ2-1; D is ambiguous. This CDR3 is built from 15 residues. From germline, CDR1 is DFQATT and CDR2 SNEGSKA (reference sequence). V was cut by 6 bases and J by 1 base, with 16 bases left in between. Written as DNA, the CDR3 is TGCAGTGCCCCCCCCCTATCACTTTCCTACAATGAGCAGTTCTTC. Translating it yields CSAPPLSLSYNEQFF.

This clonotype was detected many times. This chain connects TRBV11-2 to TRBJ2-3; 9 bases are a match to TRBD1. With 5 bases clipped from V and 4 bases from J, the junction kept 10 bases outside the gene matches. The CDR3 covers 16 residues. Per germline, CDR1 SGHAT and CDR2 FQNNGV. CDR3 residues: CASSRTGTGFSDTQYF. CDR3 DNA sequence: TGTGCCAGCAGCCGGACCGGGACAGGGTTTTCAGATACGCAGTATTTT.

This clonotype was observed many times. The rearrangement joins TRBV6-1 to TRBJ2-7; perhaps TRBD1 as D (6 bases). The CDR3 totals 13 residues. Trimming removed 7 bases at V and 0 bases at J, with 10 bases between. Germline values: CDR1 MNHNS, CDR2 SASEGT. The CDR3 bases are TGTGCCAGCATGGACAGAAGCTCCTACGAGCAGTACTTC. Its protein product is CASMDRSSYEQYF.

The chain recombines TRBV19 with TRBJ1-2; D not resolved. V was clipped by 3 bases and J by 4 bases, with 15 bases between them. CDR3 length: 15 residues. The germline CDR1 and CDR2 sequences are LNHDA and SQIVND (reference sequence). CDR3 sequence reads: CASSIKEAGSYGYTF. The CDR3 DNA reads TGTGCCAGTAGTATCAAGGAGGCCGGAAGCTATGGCTACACCTTC.

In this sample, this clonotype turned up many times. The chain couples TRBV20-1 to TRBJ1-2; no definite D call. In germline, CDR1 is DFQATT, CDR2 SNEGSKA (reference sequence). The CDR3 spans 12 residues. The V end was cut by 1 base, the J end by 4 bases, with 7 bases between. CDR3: CSARGQVYGYTF. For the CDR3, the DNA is TGCAGTGCTAGAGGACAAGTCTATGGCTACACCTTC.

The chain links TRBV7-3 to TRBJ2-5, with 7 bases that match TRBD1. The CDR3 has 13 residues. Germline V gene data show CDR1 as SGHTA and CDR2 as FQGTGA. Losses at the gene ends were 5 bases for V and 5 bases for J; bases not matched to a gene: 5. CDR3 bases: TGTGCCAGCAGCCGGGGACAGACCGAGACCCAGTACTTC. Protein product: CASSRGQTETQYF.

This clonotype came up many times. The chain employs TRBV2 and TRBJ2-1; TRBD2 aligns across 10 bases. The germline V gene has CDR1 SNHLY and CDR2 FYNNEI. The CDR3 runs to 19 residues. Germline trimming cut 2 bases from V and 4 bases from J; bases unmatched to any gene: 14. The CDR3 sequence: CASSEFPLGSGGAYNEQFF. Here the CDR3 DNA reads TGTGCCAGCAGTGAATTCCCCCTGGGAAGCGGGGGGGCGTACAATGAGCAGTTCTTC.

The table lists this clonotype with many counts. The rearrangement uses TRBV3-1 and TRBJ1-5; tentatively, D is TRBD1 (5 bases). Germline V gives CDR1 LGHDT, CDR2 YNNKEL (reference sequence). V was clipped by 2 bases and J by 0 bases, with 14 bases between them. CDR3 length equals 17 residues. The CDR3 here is CASSQRTPACSNQPQHF. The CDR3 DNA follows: TGTGCCAGCAGCCAAAGGACACCCGCGTGTAGCAATCAGCCCCAGCATTTT.

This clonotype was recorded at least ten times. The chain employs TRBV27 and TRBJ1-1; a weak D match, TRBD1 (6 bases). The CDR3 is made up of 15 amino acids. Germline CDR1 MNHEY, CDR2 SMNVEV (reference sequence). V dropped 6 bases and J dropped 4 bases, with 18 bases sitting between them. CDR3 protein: CASSPWGPLGTEAFF. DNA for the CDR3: TGTGCCAGCAGCCCCTGGGGGCCCCTGGGCACTGAAGCTTTCTTT.

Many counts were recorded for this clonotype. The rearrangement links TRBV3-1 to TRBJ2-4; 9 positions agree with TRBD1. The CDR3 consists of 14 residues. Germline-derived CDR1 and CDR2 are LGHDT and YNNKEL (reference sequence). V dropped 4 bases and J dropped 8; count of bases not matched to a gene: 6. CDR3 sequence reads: CASSPGQGWDIQYF. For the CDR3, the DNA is TGTGCCAGCAGCCCGGGACAGGGTTGGGACATTCAGTACTTC.

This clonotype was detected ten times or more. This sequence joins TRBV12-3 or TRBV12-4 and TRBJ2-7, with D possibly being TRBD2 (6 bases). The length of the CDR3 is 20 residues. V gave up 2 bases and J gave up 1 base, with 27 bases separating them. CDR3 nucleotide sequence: TGTGCCAGCAGTTTATTACGCCCGCACCTCAGGGCGGGGCCTTCCTACGAGCAGTACTTC. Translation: CASSLLRPHLRAGPSYEQYF.

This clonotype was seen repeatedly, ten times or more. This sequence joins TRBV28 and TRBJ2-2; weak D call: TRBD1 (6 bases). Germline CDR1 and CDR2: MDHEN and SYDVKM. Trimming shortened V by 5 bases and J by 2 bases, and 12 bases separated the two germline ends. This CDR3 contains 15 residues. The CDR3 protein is CASSPTGINTGELFF. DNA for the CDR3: TGTGCCAGCAGTCCCACAGGGATTAACACCGGGGAGCTGTTTTTT.

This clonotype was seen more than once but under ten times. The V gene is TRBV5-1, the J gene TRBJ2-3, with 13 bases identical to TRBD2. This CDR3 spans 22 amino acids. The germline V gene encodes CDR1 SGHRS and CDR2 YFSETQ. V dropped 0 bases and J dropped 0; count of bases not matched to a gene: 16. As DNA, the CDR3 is TGCGCCAGCAGCTTGGCCGGAGCCCGAACTAGCGGGAGGGCCGGTAGCACAGATACGCAGTATTTT. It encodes CASSLAGARTSGRAGSTDTQYF.

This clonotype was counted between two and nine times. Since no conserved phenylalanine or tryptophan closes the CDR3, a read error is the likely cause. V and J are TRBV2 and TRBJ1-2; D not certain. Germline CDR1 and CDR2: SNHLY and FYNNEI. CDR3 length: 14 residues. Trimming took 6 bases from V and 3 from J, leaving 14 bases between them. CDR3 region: CASRSDPWDYGYTV. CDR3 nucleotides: TGTGCCAGCAGGAGCGACCCTTGGGACTATGGCTACACCGTC.

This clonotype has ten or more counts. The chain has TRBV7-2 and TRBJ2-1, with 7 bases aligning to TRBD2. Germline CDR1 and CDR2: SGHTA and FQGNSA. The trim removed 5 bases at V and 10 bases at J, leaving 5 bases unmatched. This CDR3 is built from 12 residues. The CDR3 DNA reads TGTGCCAGCAGCCTGAGCGGGATGGAGCAGTTCTTC. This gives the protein CASSLSGMEQFF.